This TCR beta chain was recorded in a study of cytomegalovirus exposure and HLA in healthy donors. The overall study: A subsequent analysis reported that the 120 validation repertoires were produced on the same platform that had also been used for the 600 to 700 first-cohort repertoires. Study-level points and caveats: It was reported that the classifier diagnosed cytomegalovirus status with high specificity and sensitivity in both the original and validation cohorts. Usually a TCR sequence was rare, but some public TCRs were found in many donors.

A remark on this clone: Antigen: not known.

The donors were part of the validation cohort, which consisted of some 120 subjects and was separate from the first cohort of under 750 subjects. The protocol was immunoSEQ multiplex PCR, while the TCRdb copy is restricted to in-frame clones and leaves out a portion. The repertoire includes tens of thousands of clones, 85% to 95% of them detected once, and about 3% sits in the top ten. The clonotype originates from a man younger than 35 in good health and CMV-seronegative. The specimen sequenced was PBMCs.

The CDR3, as DNA: TGTGCCACAAACCTAGAGGTGGGTCTTCAGCAGTACTTC. This gives the protein CATNLEVGLQQYF. This chain uses TRBV2 with TRBJ2-7; D is unresolved. The CDR3 length is 13 residues. Germline CDR1 is SNHLY and CDR2 is FYNNEI. V was cut by 10 bases and J by 8 bases, with 21 bases left in between.